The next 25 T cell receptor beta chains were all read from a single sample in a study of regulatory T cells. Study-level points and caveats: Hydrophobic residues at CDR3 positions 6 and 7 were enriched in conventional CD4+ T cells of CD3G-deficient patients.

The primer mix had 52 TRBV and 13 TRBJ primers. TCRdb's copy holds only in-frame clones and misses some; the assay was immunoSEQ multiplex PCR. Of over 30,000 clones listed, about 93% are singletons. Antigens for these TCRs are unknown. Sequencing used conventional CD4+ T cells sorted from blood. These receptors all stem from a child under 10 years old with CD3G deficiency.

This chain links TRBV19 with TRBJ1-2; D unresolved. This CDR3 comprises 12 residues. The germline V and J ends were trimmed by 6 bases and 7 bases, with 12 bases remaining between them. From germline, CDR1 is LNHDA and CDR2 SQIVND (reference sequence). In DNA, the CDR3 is TGTGCCAGTAGCCCCGCTTGGGGTGGCTACACCTTC. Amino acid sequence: CASSPAWGGYTF.

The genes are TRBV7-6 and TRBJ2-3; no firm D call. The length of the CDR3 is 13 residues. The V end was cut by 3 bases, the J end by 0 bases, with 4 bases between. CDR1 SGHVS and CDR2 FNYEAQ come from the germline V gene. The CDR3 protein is CASSFSSTDTQYF. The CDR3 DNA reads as TGTGCCAGCAGCTTCTCCAGCACAGATACGCAGTATTTT.

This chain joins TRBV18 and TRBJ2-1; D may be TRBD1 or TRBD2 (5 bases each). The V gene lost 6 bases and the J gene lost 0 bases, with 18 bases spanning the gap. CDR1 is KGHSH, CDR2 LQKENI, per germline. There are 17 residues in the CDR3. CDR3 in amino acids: CASSQIPGPSSYNEQFF. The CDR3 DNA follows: TGTGCCAGCTCGCAGATCCCGGGACCGAGCTCCTACAATGAGCAGTTCTTC.

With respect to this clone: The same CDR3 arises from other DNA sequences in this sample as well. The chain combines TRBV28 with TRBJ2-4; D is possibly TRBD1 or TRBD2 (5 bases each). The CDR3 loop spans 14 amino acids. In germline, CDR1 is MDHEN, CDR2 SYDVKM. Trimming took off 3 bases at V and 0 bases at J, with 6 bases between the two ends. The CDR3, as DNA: TGTGCCAGCAGTTTTGGGGGAGCCAAAAACATTCAGTACTTC. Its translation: CASSFGGAKNIQYF.

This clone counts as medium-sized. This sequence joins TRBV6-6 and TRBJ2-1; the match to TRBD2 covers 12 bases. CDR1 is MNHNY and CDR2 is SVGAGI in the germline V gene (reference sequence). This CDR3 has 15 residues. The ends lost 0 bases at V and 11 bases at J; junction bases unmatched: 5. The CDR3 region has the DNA TGTGCCAGCAGTTACTCGACTAGCGGGAGTGGGAAGCAGTTCTTC. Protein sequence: CASSYSTSGSGKQFF.

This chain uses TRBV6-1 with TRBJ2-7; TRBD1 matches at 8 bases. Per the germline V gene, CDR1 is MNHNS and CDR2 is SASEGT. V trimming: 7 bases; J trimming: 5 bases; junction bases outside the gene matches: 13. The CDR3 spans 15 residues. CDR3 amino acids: CASTTTRQGRNEQYF. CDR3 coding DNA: TGTGCCAGCACCACTACCCGACAGGGGAGGAACGAGCAGTACTTC.

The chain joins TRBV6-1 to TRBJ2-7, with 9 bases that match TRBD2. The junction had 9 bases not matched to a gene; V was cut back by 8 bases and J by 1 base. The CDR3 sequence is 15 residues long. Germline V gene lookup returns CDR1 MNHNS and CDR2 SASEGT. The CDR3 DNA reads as TGTGCCAGCGCCCCGGGTCTAGCGGGGTCCTACGAGCAGTACTTC. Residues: CASAPGLAGSYEQYF.

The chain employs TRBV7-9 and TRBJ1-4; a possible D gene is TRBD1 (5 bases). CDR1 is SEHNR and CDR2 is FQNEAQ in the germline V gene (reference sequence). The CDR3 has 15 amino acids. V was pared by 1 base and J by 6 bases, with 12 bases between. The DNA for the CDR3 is TGTGCCAGCAGCTTAGGAGGGCTGGGGGATGAAAAACTGTTTTTT. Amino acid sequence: CASSLGGLGDEKLFF.

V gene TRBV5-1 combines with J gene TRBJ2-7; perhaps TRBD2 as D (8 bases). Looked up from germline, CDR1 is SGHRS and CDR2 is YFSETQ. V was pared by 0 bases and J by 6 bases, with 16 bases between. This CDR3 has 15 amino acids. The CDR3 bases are TGCGCCAGCAGCTTGGAACAGGGGACTAGAGGCGAGCAGTACTTC. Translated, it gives CASSLEQGTRGEQYF.

In DNA, the CDR3 is TGCGCCAGCAGCTTGGAGACTAGCTTCAGCACAGATACGCAGTATTTT. This gives the protein CASSLETSFSTDTQYF. The chain links TRBV5-1 to TRBJ2-3; 7 bases are a match to TRBD2. The CDR3 extends over 16 amino acids. The junction had 4 bases not matched to a gene; V was cut back by 0 bases and J by 0 bases. From germline, CDR1 is SGHRS and CDR2 YFSETQ.

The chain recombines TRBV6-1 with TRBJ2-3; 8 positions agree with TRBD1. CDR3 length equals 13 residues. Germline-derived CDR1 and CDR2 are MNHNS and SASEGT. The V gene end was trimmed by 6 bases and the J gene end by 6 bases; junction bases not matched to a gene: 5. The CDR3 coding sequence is TGTGCCAGCAGAAGACAGGGGCTGGATACGCAGTATTTT. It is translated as CASRRQGLDTQYF.

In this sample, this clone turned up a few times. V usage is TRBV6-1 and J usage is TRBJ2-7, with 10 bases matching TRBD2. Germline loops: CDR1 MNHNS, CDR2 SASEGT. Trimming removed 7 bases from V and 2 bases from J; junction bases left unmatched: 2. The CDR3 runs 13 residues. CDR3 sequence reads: CASTSGRAYEQYF. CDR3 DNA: TGTGCCAGCACTAGCGGGAGAGCCTACGAGCAGTACTTC.

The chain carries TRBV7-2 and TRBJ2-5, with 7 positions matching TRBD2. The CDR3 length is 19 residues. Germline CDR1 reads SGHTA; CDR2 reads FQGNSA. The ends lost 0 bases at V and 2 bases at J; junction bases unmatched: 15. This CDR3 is CASSLAPRPAGELQETQYF. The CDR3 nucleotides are TGTGCCAGCAGCTTAGCCCCTCGGCCGGCGGGAGAGCTTCAAGAGACCCAGTACTTC.

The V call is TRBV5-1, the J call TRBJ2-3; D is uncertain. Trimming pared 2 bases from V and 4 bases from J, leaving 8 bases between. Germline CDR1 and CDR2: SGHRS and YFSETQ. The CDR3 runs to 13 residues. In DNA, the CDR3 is TGCGCCAGCAGCTTCCCGGGCGCAGATACGCAGTATTTT. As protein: CASSFPGADTQYF.

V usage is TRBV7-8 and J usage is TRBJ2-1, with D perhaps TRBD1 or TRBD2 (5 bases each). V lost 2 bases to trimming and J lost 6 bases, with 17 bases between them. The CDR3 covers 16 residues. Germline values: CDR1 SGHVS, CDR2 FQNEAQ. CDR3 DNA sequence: TGTGCCAGCAGCTTAAAAGGGGTTCGGGAAACCAATGAGCAGTTCTTC. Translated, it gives CASSLKGVRETNEQFF. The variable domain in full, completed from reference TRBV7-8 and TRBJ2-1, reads GAGVSQSPRYKVAKRGQDVALRCDPISGHVSLFWYQQALGQGPEFLTYFQNEAQLDKSGLPSDRFFAERPEGSVSTLKIQRTQQEDSAVYLCASSLKGVRETNEQFFGPGTRLTVL.

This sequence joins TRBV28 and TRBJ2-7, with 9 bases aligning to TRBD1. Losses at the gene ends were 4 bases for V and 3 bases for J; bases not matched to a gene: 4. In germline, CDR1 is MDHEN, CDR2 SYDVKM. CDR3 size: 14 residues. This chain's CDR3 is CASSSSTGGYEQYF. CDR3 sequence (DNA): TGTGCCAGCAGTTCCTCGACAGGGGGCTACGAGCAGTACTTC.

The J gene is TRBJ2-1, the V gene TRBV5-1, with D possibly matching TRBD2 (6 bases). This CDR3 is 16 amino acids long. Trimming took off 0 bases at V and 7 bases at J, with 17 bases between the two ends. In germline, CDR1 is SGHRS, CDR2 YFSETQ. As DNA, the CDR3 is TGCGCCAGCAGCTTGGTTGGGGCTGGCGGAGGGAATGAGCAGTTCTTC. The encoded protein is CASSLVGAGGGNEQFF.

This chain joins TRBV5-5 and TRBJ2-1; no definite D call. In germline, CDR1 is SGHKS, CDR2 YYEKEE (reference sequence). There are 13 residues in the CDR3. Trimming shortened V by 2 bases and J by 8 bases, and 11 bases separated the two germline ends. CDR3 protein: CASSLSPFDEQFF. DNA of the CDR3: TGTGCCAGCAGCTTATCCCCGTTTGATGAGCAGTTCTTC.

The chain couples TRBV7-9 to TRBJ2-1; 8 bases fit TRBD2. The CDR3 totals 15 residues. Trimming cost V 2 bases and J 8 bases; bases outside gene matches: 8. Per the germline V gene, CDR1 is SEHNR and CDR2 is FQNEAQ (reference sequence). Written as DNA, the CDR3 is TGTGCCAGCAGCTTACAGTCGGGAGGGCCGTATGAGCAGTTCTTC. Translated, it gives CASSLQSGGPYEQFF. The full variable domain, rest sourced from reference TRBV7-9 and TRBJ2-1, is DTGVSQNPRHKITKRGQNVTFRCDPISEHNRLYWYRQTLGQGPEFLTYFQNEAQLEKSRLLSDRFSAERPKGSFSTLEIQRTEQGDSAMYLCASSLQSGGPYEQFFGPGTRLTVL.

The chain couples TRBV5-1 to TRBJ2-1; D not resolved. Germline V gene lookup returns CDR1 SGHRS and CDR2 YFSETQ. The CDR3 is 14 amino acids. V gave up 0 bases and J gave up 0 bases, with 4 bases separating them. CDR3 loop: CASSLAYSYNEQFF. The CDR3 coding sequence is TGCGCCAGCAGCTTGGCTTACTCCTACAATGAGCAGTTCTTC.

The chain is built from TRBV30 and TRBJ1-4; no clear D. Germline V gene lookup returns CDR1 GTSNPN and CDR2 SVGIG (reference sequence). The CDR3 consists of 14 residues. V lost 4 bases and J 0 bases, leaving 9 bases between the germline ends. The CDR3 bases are TGTGCCTGGAAACATGGTGCAACTAATGAAAAACTGTTTTTT. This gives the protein CAWKHGATNEKLFF.

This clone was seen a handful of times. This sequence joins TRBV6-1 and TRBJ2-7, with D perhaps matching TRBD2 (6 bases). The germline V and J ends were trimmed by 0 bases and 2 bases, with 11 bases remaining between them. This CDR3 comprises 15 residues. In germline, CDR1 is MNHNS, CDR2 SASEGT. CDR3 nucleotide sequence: TGTGCCAGCAGTGAAGCATGGCGCGGGACCTACGAGCAGTACTTC. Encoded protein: CASSEAWRGTYEQYF.

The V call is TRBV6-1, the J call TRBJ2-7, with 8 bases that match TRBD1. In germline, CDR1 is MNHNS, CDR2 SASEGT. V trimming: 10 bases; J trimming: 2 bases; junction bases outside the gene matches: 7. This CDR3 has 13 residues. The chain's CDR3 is CAIRTGLTYEQYF. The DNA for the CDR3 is TGTGCCATCAGGACAGGGCTCACCTACGAGCAGTACTTC.

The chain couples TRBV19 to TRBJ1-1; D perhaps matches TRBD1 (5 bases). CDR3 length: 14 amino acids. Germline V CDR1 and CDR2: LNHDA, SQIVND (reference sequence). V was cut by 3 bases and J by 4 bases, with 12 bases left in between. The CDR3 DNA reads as TGTGCCAGTAGTATTCGGGGGTGGACCACTGAAGCTTTCTTT. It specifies CASSIRGWTTEAFF.

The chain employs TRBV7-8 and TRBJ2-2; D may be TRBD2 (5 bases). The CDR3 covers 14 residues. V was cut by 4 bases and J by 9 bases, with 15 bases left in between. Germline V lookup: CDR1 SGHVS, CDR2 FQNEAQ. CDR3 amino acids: CASSSYGSARELFF. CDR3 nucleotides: TGTGCCAGCAGCTCTTACGGTAGCGCCCGGGAGCTGTTTTTT.